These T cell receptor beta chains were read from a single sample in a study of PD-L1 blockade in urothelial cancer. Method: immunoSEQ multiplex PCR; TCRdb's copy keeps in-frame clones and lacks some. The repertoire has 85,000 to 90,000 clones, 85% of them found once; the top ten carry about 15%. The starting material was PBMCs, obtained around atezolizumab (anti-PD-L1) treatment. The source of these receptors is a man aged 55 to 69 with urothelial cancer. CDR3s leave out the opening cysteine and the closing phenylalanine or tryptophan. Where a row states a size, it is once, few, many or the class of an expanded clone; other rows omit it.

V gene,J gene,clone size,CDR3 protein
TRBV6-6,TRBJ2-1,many,ASSLLAGGRYEQF
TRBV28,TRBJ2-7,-,ASSLPVSGDLNEQY
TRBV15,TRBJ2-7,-,ATSRDRATYEQY
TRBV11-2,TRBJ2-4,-,ASSPSGRGNIQY
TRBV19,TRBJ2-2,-,ASRPGQGWTGELF
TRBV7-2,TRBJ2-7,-,ASSLIARDISYEQY
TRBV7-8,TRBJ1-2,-,ASSLEVQGYGYT
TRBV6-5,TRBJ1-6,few,ASSYKGLNHEPLH
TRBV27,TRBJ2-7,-,ASSLRDQVGYEQY
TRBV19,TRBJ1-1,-,ASSSNTGSTEAF
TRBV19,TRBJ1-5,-,ASTDTSQPQH
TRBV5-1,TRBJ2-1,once,ASSLDSEQF
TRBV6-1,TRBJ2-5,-,ASSKVGVQETQY
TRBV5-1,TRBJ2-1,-,ASSSGQGSYNEQF
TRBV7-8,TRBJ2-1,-,ASSLGLELEQF
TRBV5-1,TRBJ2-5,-,ASSFSGGLVQETQY
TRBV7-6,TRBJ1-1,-,ASSLGAGMNTEAF
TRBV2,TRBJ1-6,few,ASKLRDTPWRSPLH
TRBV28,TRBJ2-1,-,ASSKNFAGAQF
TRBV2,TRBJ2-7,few,ATGVGYEQY
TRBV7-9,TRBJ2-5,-,ASSLNSQETQY
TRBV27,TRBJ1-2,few,ASSFSTGTAYGYT
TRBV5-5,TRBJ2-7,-,ASSRRDGHYEQY
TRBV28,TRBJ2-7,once,ASSPPGGGRMGEQY
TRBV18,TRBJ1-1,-,ASSPIQGADTEAF
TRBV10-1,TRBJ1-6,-,ASSGGQVDSPLH
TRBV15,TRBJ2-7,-,ATSRDTGGAVDEQY
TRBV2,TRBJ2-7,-,ASSEEGTVLKLSYEQY
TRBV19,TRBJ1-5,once,ASSIADRGRLSNQPQH
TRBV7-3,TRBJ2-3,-,ASSRNREDTQY
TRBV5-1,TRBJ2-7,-,ASSLGQREQY
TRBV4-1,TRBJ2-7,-,ASSQGRGFSYEQY
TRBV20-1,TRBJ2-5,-,SALDMETQY
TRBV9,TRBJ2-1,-,ASSVGSGGWNEQF
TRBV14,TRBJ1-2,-,ASSPVAVYGYT
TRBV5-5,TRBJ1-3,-,ASSPTGVGNTIY
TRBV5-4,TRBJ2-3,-,ASSLVDSVPQY
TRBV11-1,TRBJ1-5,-,ASSFGPDQPQH
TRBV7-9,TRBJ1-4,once,ASSLDIPLGTNEKLF
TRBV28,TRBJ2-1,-,ASSLWSGEQF
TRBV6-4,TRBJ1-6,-,ASSDEMNSPLH
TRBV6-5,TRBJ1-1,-,ASSYSDRAGTEAF
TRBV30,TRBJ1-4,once,AWRPSGANEKLF
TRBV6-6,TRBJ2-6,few,ASGQWGSGANVLT
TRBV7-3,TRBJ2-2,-,ASSRNTGGSTGELF
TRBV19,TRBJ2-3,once,ASSMVAAPGTQY
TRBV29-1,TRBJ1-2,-,SAEAGQENLNYGYT
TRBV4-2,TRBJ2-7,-,ASSQEVTSASYEQY
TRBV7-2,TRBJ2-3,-,ASSLLREDTQY
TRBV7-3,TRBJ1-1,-,ASSVQGASTEAF
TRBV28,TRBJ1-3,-,ATIGQGLGNTIY
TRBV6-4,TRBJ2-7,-,ASSVLAGGPQY